This TCR beta chain is from a study of memory CD4+ T cells and cytomegalovirus serostatus. Study background: Of the healthy Belgian adults, under 10 were CMV seropositive and approximately 24 seronegative. Study observations and caveats: Suggested: most of the CMV-linked TCR signature lies in CD4+ memory cells. CMV serostatus prediction reached median AUC approximately 0.96, or 0.89 with US-trained model. CD4+ memory repertoires contained about two fifths of the roughly 160 reported CMV TCRbeta sequences.

With respect to this clone: What it binds is unknown. Within the sample, other DNA sequences also encode this same CDR3.

Single viable CD3+CD4+CD8-CD45RO+ cells were sorted as the memory CD4+ T cells. Produced via immunoSEQ multiplex PCR; TCRdb's table is partial and in-frame only. The repertoire holds 30,000 to 40,000 clones, with under 80% as singletons. Looked up from germline, CDR1 is MNHEY and CDR2 is SVGAGI. The V end was cut by 0 bases, the J end by 4 bases, with 12 bases between. This CDR3 has 15 residues. This receptor was identified in an adult in good health and CMV-seronegative. Some clones in this sample may be carry-over from other donors' samples. This chain connects TRBV6-5 to TRBJ1-1; TRBD1 might be the D (6 bases). Sequencing was performed on memory CD4+ T cells from blood. CDR3 nucleotides: TGTGCCAGCAGTTACTCGAGGGGGTGGGGCACTGAAGCTTTCTTT. Translation gives CASSYSRGWGTEAFF.